These T cell receptor beta chains were read from a single sample in a study of Ad26.COV2.S vaccination and SARS-CoV-2 variants. The repertoire was sequenced with immunoSEQ multiplex PCR; TCRdb's copy has only in-frame clones and lacks some. The sample carries about half a million clones, roughly 87% recorded once. The sample consisted of peripheral blood, taken in a trial of Ad26.COV2.S vaccine versus placebo. The receptors shown here come from a person aged 18-60 years who received the Ad26.COV2.S COVID-19 vaccine or a placebo. The CDR3 runs from the conserved cysteine through the conserved F or W. A D gene is named only where the DNA matches it firmly. Size tells how often a clone was seen (once, few, many) or the class of an expanded clone, and some rows leave it out.

D,V,J,size,CDR3,DNA
TRBD1,TRBV19,TRBJ1-5,-,CASRMDRGGQPQHF,TGTGCCAGTAGGATGGACAGGGGAGGTCAGCCCCAGCATTTT
-,TRBV12-3/TRBV12-4,TRBJ1-5,-,CASSTGNQPQHF,TGTGCCAGCAGCACAGGGAATCAGCCCCAGCATTTT
-,TRBV27,TRBJ2-1,-,CASSFRGLRNEQFF,TGTGCCAGCAGTTTCCGGGGTTTGCGGAATGAGCAGTTCTTC
-,TRBV15,TRBJ2-5,-,CATSRPQEYQETQYF,TGTGCCACCAGCAGGCCCCAGGAATATCAAGAGACCCAGTACTTC
-,TRBV28,TRBJ1-5,-,CASSQDRINQPQHF,TGTGCCAGCAGCCAGGACAGAATTAATCAGCCCCAGCATTTT
TRBD1,TRBV14,TRBJ1-6,-,CASSQVAGGASPLHF,TGTGCCAGCAGCCAAGTAGCAGGGGGCGCGTCACCCCTCCACTTT
TRBD2,TRBV11-2,TRBJ2-1,-,CASSLAPSRDYLKDSVF,TGTGCCAGCAGCTTAGCCCCGAGCCGGGACTACCTCAAAGATAGCGTCTTC
TRBD1,TRBV19,TRBJ2-7,-,CASSIYGQGGYEQYF,TGTGCCAGTAGTATCTATGGACAGGGAGGCTACGAGCAGTACTTC
TRBD2,TRBV7-7,TRBJ2-1,-,CASSRGGSSYNEQFF,TGTGCTAGCAGCCGGGGGGGAAGCTCCTACAATGAGCAGTTCTTC
-,TRBV5-1,TRBJ1-1,-,CASSLANMNTEAFF,TGCGCCAGCAGCTTGGCCAATATGAACACTGAAGCTTTCTTT
-,TRBV27,TRBJ1-4,-,CASSSREDRVNEKLFF,TGTGCCAGCAGTTCACGAGAGGACCGGGTAAATGAAAAACTGTTTTTT
TRBD1,TRBV4-2,TRBJ2-3,-,CASSQDQGTGDYTDTQYF,TGTGCCAGCAGCCAAGATCAAGGGACAGGGGACTACACAGATACGCAGTATTTT
TRBD1,TRBV19,TRBJ1-1,few,CASTMGQGFAEAFF,TGTGCCAGTACCATGGGACAGGGGTTCGCTGAAGCTTTCTTT
-,TRBV6-2/TRBV6-3,TRBJ1-6,-,CASSPDRVSGITYNSPLHF,TGTGCCAGCAGTCCCGACCGTGTTTCAGGGATTACCTATAATTCACCCCTCCACTTT
-,TRBV18,TRBJ2-5,once,CASSGSQETQYF,TGTGCCAGCTCAGGTTCCCAAGAGACCCAGTACTTC
-,TRBV9,TRBJ1-2,-,CASSGQTNYGYTF,TGTGCCAGCAGCGGACAGACTAACTATGGCTACACCTTC
TRBD2,TRBV7-3,TRBJ2-2,-,CASSPGGSGRNTGELFF,TGTGCCAGCAGCCCAGGAGGTAGCGGGAGGAACACCGGGGAGCTGTTTTTT
TRBD2,TRBV25-1,TRBJ2-5,-,CASSELVAGEGTQYF,TGTGCCAGCAGTGAATTGGTAGCGGGAGAGGGGACCCAGTACTTC
-,TRBV20-1,TRBJ1-1,-,CSANEAFF,TGCAGTGCGAACGAAGCTTTCTTT
-,TRBV20-1,TRBJ2-5,-,CSASGKRFREETQYF,TGCAGTGCTAGTGGCAAACGCTTTAGGGAAGAGACCCAGTACTTC
TRBD1,TRBV7-9,TRBJ1-1,-,CASSLRGTDSMNTEAFF,TGTGCCAGCAGCTTACGGGGGACAGACAGCATGAACACTGAAGCTTTCTTT
TRBD2,TRBV6-5,TRBJ2-3,-,CASHMREGKQDTQYF,TGTGCCAGCCACATGCGGGAGGGAAAACAAGATACGCAGTATTTT
-,TRBV7-2,TRBJ2-7,-,CASSPTGGALSYEQYF,TGTGCCAGCAGCCCAACCGGGGGCGCCCTCTCCTACGAGCAGTACTTC
-,TRBV11-3,TRBJ2-1,once,CASRPGSQSYNEQFF,TGTGCCAGCAGGCCGGGGAGTCAGAGCTACAATGAGCAGTTCTTC
TRBD1,TRBV9,TRBJ2-7,-,CASSPGQGGYYEQYF,TGTGCCAGCAGCCCGGGACAGGGGGGATATTACGAGCAGTACTTC
-,TRBV18,TRBJ2-1,-,CASSPGVNEQFF,TGTGCCAGCTCACCAGGGGTCAATGAGCAGTTCTTC
-,TRBV7-9,TRBJ2-7,-,CASSLVQVGSYEQYF,TGTGCCAGCAGCTTAGTACAGGTGGGCTCCTACGAGCAGTACTTC
-,TRBV12-3/TRBV12-4,TRBJ2-7,-,CASSPQVEDEQYF,TGTGCCAGCAGCCCCCAGGTGGAGGACGAGCAGTACTTC
TRBD2,TRBV12-3/TRBV12-4,TRBJ2-1,-,CASSLLPSGEQFF,TGTGCCAGCAGTTTATTACCTAGCGGTGAGCAGTTCTTC
-,TRBV28,TRBJ2-7,-,CASSLARSFEQYF,TGTGCCAGCAGTTTGGCCCGGAGTTTTGAGCAGTACTTC
-,TRBV10-3,TRBJ2-7,-,CAINPDREGDEQYF,TGTGCCATCAACCCCGACAGGGAGGGAGACGAGCAGTACTTC
TRBD2,TRBV25-1,TRBJ2-5,once,CASSEGSSGNPETQYF,TGTGCCAGCAGTGAAGGTTCTAGCGGGAACCCAGAGACCCAGTACTTC
-,TRBV7-9,TRBJ1-1,-,CASSSSPDYTEAFF,TGTGCCAGCAGCTCCTCCCCGGATTACACTGAAGCTTTCTTT
-,TRBV15,TRBJ1-1,-,CATSRDGRGRPVAFF,TGTGCCACCAGCAGAGATGGAAGGGGAAGGCCCGTGGCTTTCTTT
-,TRBV11-2,TRBJ2-6,-,CASSLQGSGANVLTF,TGTGCCAGCAGCCTACAGGGATCTGGGGCCAACGTCCTGACTTTC
TRBD1,TRBV30,TRBJ1-6,-,CAWTRDSNNSPLHF,TGTGCCTGGACCCGGGACAGCAATAATTCACCCCTCCACTTT
-,TRBV10-2,TRBJ1-2,-,CASSPGYGYTF,TGCGCCAGCAGTCCGGGATATGGCTACACCTTC
TRBD2,TRBV18,TRBJ2-3,-,CASSPGLAGAADTQYF,TGTGCCAGCTCGCCGGGACTAGCGGGAGCGGCAGATACGCAGTATTTT
-,TRBV6-5,TRBJ1-2,-,CASSTSRGNYGYTF,-
-,TRBV14,TRBJ1-2,-,CASSNRDSHYGYTF,TGTGCCAGCAGTAACAGGGATTCTCACTATGGCTACACCTTC
-,TRBV7-6,TRBJ2-2,-,CASSLGVSGNTGELFF,TGTGCCAGCAGCTTAGGCGTCTCCGGGAACACCGGGGAGCTGTTTTTT
-,TRBV6-5,TRBJ2-4,-,CASTNPTGTNIQYF,TGTGCCAGCACAAACCCGACGGGAACAAACATTCAGTACTTC
-,TRBV27,TRBJ1-5,-,CASSLRQGSPPQHF,TGTGCCAGCAGTTTAAGGCAGGGGTCCCCGCCCCAGCATTTT
-,TRBV5-1,TRBJ1-1,-,CASSLTVGAGNTEAFF,TGCGCCAGCAGCTTGACGGTGGGCGCCGGGAACACTGAAGCTTTCTTT
TRBD1,TRBV25-1,TRBJ1-2,-,CASSEGQGANGYTF,TGTGCCAGCAGTGAAGGACAGGGGGCAAATGGCTACACCTTC
TRBD1,TRBV7-9,TRBJ2-7,-,CASSNSAANRGLSYEQYF,TGTGCCAGCAGCAATTCCGCCGCCAACAGGGGCTTGTCCTACGAGCAGTACTTC
-,TRBV30,TRBJ2-1,-,CAWNSGVSNEQFF,TGTGCCTGGAATTCTGGGGTCTCGAATGAGCAGTTCTTC
-,TRBV4-1,TRBJ1-3,-,CASSQVYGRPDGNTIYF,TGCGCCAGCAGCCAAGTTTATGGGAGGCCTGATGGAAACACCATATATTTT
-,TRBV28,TRBJ2-1,-,CASRRGGSYNEQFF,TGTGCCAGCAGGAGAGGGGGCTCCTACAATGAGCAGTTCTTC
TRBD2,TRBV29-1,TRBJ2-1,-,CSVDAPSGFEQFF,TGCAGCGTTGATGCCCCTAGCGGGTTTGAGCAGTTCTTC
-,TRBV7-9,TRBJ1-1,-,CASSLGQQGFTEAFF,TGTGCCAGCAGCTTGGGTCAACAGGGATTCACTGAAGCTTTCTTT
TRBD1,TRBV6-2/TRBV6-3,TRBJ2-7,-,CASSYSPQGALF,TGTGCCAGCAGTTATAGTCCGCAGGGGGCGCTTTTC
-,TRBV2,TRBJ1-2,few,CASSRRDSGYTF,TGTGCCAGCAGTCGAAGGGATAGCGGCTACACCTTC
TRBD1,TRBV7-2,TRBJ1-1,-,CASSTDDRGRRNTEAFF,TGTGCCAGCAGCACCGACGACAGGGGGCGGCGGAACACTGAAGCTTTCTTT
-,TRBV5-1,TRBJ1-5,-,CASSLTGSQPQHF,TGCGCCAGCAGCTTGACAGGGAGTCAGCCCCAGCATTTT